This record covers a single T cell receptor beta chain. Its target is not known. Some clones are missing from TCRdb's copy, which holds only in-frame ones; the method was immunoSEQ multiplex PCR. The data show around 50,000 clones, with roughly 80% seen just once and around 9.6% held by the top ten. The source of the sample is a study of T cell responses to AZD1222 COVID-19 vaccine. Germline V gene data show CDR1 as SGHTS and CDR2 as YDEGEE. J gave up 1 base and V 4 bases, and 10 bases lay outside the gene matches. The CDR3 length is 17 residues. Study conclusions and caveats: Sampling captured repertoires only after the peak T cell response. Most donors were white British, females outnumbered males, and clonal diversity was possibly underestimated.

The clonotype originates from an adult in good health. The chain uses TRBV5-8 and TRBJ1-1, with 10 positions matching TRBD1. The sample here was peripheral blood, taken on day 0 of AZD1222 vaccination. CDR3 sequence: CASSHGQGVYSNTEAFF. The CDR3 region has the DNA TGTGCCAGCAGCCACGGACAGGGGGTATATTCGAACACTGAAGCTTTCTTT.